The next 22 T cell receptor beta chains were all read from a single sample in a study of T cells in Graves' hyperthyroidism and ophthalmopathy (dated by TCRdb to 2018 to 2020). The method behind the library was multiplex PCR. Reads for this sample came from an Illumina HiSeq 2000. Amplification of TCR beta CDR3 regions was carried out from RNA transcripts. The first round of RT-PCR for the TCR CDR3 was performed with the HTBI primer set and the Qiagen OneStep RT-PCR kit. TCRdb redid the processing of the public reads, applying fastp at Q25 and MiXCR, and retained in-frame beta chains. Each CDR3 protein gets just one entry, which takes the most common genes and DNA from the rows behind it. This sample holds 700,000 or so distinct CDR3 sequences; about 14% were observed only once. In total, the top ten clones hold around 12% of the sample. Sequenced sample: blood. All receptors derive from a woman between 45 and 60 years old with Graves' ophthalmopathy.

This clonotype was counted only a few times. J is TRBJ2-7 and V is TRBV24-1; TRBD1 or TRBD2 may be the D gene (5 bases each). CDR1 KGHDR and CDR2 SFDVKD come from the germline V gene. Trimming took off 4 bases at V and 6 bases at J, with 18 bases between the two ends. This CDR3 region has 15 residues. DNA of the CDR3: TGTGCCACCAGTGAGACCGGGACGCGCGAAGGCGAGCAGTACTTC. This sequence encodes CATSETGTREGEQYF.

At least ten counts were recorded for this clonotype. J is TRBJ1-2 and V is TRBV4-1; no firm D call. The germline CDR1 and CDR2 sequences are MGHRA and YSYEKL. Trimming left V 4 bases short and J 6 bases short, with 18 bases between. The CDR3 runs to 15 residues. As DNA, the CDR3 is TGCGCCAGCAGCCCTCAAGAATACGGCGTGAATGGCTACACCTTC. It codes for CASSPQEYGVNGYTF.

The gene calls are TRBV6-2 or TRBV6-3 and TRBJ2-7, with no clear D. Germline V gene data show CDR1 as MNHEY and CDR2 as SVGEGT. V lost 7 bases to trimming and J lost 0 bases, with 13 bases between them. The length of the CDR3 is 14 residues. The CDR3 sequence is CASISDVNSYEQYF. In nucleotides, the CDR3 is TGTGCCAGCATATCGGACGTAAACTCCTACGAGCAGTACTTC.

This clonotype was detected ten times or more. The chain carries TRBV28 and TRBJ2-7; the match to TRBD1 covers 7 bases. The CDR3 loop spans 16 amino acids. With V trimmed by 2 bases and J by 3 bases, 10 bases remained unmatched. Germline values: CDR1 MDHEN, CDR2 SYDVKM. CDR3 bases: TGTGCCAGCAGTTTAATCCAAGGGACAGTCCGCTACGAGCAGTACTTC. It is translated as CASSLIQGTVRYEQYF.

This clonotype was counted many times. The genes are TRBV24-1 and TRBJ2-5; 8 bases are a match to TRBD1. Germline-derived CDR1 and CDR2 are KGHDR and SFDVKD. Trimming at V came to 2 bases and at J to 5 bases, leaving 6 bases not matched to a gene. The CDR3 loop spans 15 amino acids. The CDR3 DNA reads TGTGCCACCAGTGATTCGCAGGGGGCTGGGGAGACCCAGTACTTC. Translation gives CATSDSQGAGETQYF.

This clonotype was seen a handful of times. The chain is built from TRBV20-1 and TRBJ2-7; 7 bases line up with TRBD2. The CDR3 length is 14 residues. The V gene's germline CDR1 is DFQATT and CDR2 SNEGSKA (reference sequence). Trimming took 3 bases from V and 2 from J; bases not matched to a gene: 7. CDR3 DNA sequence: TGCAGTGCTAGCCCTAGCGGAGAGCCCTACGAGCAGTACTTC. It codes for CSASPSGEPYEQYF.

This clonotype was counted at least ten times. The V and J genes are TRBV20-1 and TRBJ2-1; 7 bases are shared with TRBD2. After removal of 6 bases from V and 2 bases from J, the junction contained 4 bases not matched to a gene. The CDR3 sequence is 13 residues long. Germline loops: CDR1 DFQATT, CDR2 SNEGSKA (reference sequence). CDR3: CSAKSGAYNEQFF. Here the CDR3 DNA reads TGCAGTGCGAAGAGCGGGGCCTACAATGAGCAGTTCTTC.

This clonotype appeared many times. This chain joins TRBV5-5 and TRBJ1-1, with a possible D match to TRBD1 (5 bases). The CDR3 runs to 14 residues. V shed 7 bases and J shed 3 bases, with 16 bases lying between them. Germline lookup yields CDR1 SGHKS and CDR2 YYEKEE (reference sequence). The CDR3 is CASWGQGMYTEAFF. The CDR3 nucleotides are TGTGCCAGCTGGGGTCAGGGTATGTACACTGAAGCTTTCTTT.

The table lists this clonotype with many counts. The gene calls are TRBV2 and TRBJ1-2, with 7 bases that match TRBD1. The V segment lost 6 bases and the J segment 7 bases; nucleotides outside the gene matches: 14. There are 15 residues in the CDR3. The germline CDR1 and CDR2 sequences are SNHLY and FYNNEI. The CDR3 spells CASRGDGQASSGYTF. CDR3 DNA sequence: TGTGCCAGCAGGGGGGACGGACAGGCGAGCTCTGGCTACACCTTC.

In this sample, this clonotype turned up many times. The chain couples TRBV3-1 to TRBJ1-2, with a weak D call TRBD1 (6 bases). This CDR3 is 12 amino acids long. The germline V gene encodes CDR1 LGHDT and CDR2 YNNKEL (reference sequence). The germline V and J ends were trimmed by 5 bases and 7 bases, with 11 bases remaining between them. In DNA form, the CDR3 reads TGTGCCAGCAGCTCCCACAGGGTTGGCTACACCTTC. This codes for CASSSHRVGYTF.

This clonotype was seen a few times. The chain carries TRBV9 and TRBJ2-7, with D perhaps matching TRBD2 (6 bases). This CDR3 spans 13 amino acids. Germline values: CDR1 SGDLS, CDR2 YYNGEE. V gave up 7 bases and J gave up 5 bases, with 16 bases separating them. The CDR3 region is CASAGLRGDEQYF. For the CDR3, the DNA is TGTGCCAGCGCGGGGTTGAGGGGTGACGAGCAGTACTTC.

There are many counts of this clonotype. The V and J genes are TRBV28 and TRBJ1-1; unclear D gene. The V end lost 5 bases, the J end lost 7 bases, and 11 bases lay between the germline ends. Germline CDR1 reads MDHEN; CDR2 reads SYDVKM. The CDR3 consists of 12 residues. CDR3 sequence: CASSPPEFEAFF. The DNA of the CDR3 is TGTGCCAGCAGTCCACCAGAATTTGAAGCTTTCTTT.

The chain has TRBV7-9 and TRBJ2-1, with D possibly matching TRBD1 (5 bases). Per the germline V gene, CDR1 is SEHNR and CDR2 is FQNEAQ (reference sequence). V was cut by 7 bases and J by 2 bases, with 9 bases left in between. This CDR3 is 13 amino acids long. The CDR3 loop is CASTKGPYNEQFF. The DNA for the CDR3 is TGTGCCAGCACCAAGGGGCCCTACAATGAGCAGTTCTTC.

This chain joins TRBV11-3 and TRBJ2-7; 9 bases match TRBD2. This CDR3 contains 14 residues. The junction had 2 bases not matched to a gene; V was cut back by 3 bases and J by 2 bases. CDR1 SGHNT and CDR2 YENEEA come from the germline V gene. The CDR3 spells CASSFSGSAYEQYF. CDR3 sequence (DNA): TGTGCCAGCAGCTTTAGCGGGAGCGCCTACGAGCAGTACTTC.

This clonotype was detected many times. The CDR3 reads CASSTQGAGTEAFF. The CDR3 DNA sequence: TGTGCCAGCTCAACCCAGGGGGCCGGGACTGAAGCTTTCTTT. This chain connects TRBV18 to TRBJ1-1; TRBD1 matches 8 bases. V lost 5 bases to trimming and J lost 5 bases; unmatched junction nucleotides: 7. Germline assignment: CDR1 KGHSH and CDR2 LQKENI. The CDR3 runs to 14 residues.

J is TRBJ1-5 and V is TRBV6-2 or TRBV6-3; D is ambiguous. The CDR3 extends over 15 amino acids. Germline CDR1 and CDR2: MNHEY and SVGEGT. V gave up 2 bases and J gave up 2 bases, with 10 bases separating them. CDR3 bases: TGTGCCAGCAGTTACGCAGGTGAGGGCAATCAGCCCCAGCATTTT. The encoded protein is CASSYAGEGNQPQHF.

Ten or more counts support this clonotype. The chain employs TRBV11-3 and TRBJ2-2; D is perhaps TRBD2 (5 bases). CDR1 and CDR2 (germline): SGHNT, YENEEA. Between the trimmed V and J ends, which lost 7 bases and 3 bases, there was a span of 12 bases. The CDR3 length is 14 residues. The CDR3 DNA is TGTGCCAGCACCCCCCGGCGGGACACCGGGGAGCTGTTTTTT. It encodes CASTPRRDTGELFF.

J is TRBJ2-7 and V is TRBV20-1; 14 nucleotides align to TRBD2. CDR1 is DFQATT and CDR2 is SNEGSKA in the germline V gene (reference sequence). The ends lost 3 bases at V and 6 bases at J; junction bases unmatched: 19. The CDR3 has 19 residues. The CDR3 DNA is TGCAGTGCTAGCCGTGGGACTAGCGGGAGAAGTTGGGGCAGAGCCGAGCAGTACTTC. Translating it yields CSASRGTSGRSWGRAEQYF.

This clonotype was detected ten times or more. The CDR3 sequence: CASSRDRGRETQYF. The DNA for the CDR3 is TGTGCCAGCAGTCGGGACAGGGGGAGGGAGACCCAGTACTTC. The chain is built from TRBV28 and TRBJ2-5; the match to TRBD1 covers 11 bases. The length of the CDR3 is 14 residues. V lost 5 bases and J lost 5; bases outside the gene matches: 4. CDR1 is MDHEN, CDR2 SYDVKM, per germline. The full variable domain, completed using reference TRBV28 and TRBJ2-5, is DVKVTQSSRYLVKRTGEKVFLECVQDMDHENMFWYRQDPGLGLRLIYFSYDVKMKEKGDIPEGYSVSREKKERFSLILESASTNQTSMYLCASSRDRGRETQYFGPGTRLLVL.

This clonotype was counted ten times or more. The chain couples TRBV7-2 to TRBJ1-2; 7 nucleotides agree with TRBD1. With 4 bases clipped from V and 4 bases from J, the junction kept 6 bases outside the gene matches. Germline loops: CDR1 SGHTA, CDR2 FQGNSA. The CDR3 contains 14 residues. The CDR3: CASSYRGQRYGYTF. The CDR3, as DNA: TGTGCCAGCAGCTACCGGGGACAGCGCTATGGCTACACCTTC.

This clonotype has ten or more counts. V is TRBV7-2 and J is TRBJ2-7, with 7 bases aligning to TRBD2. Germline V lookup: CDR1 SGHTA, CDR2 FQGNSA. Unmatched junction bases numbered 9, after V lost 5 bases and J lost 5 bases. CDR3 length: 14 residues. CDR3 nucleotide sequence: TGTGCCAGCAGCCGCCGTGGGGGGGTAAACGAGCAGTACTTC. It specifies CASSRRGGVNEQYF.

This clonotype was seen at least ten times. The chain recombines TRBV6-1 with TRBJ2-5, with a tentative D call TRBD2 (5 bases). Per the germline V gene, CDR1 is MNHNS and CDR2 is SASEGT. The ends were cut back, 5 bases at V and 3 bases at J, with 10 bases in the middle. The CDR3 extends over 13 amino acids. This chain's CDR3 is CASSSGSEETQYF. CDR3 nucleotide sequence: TGTGCCAGCAGTTCGGGATCGGAAGAGACCCAGTACTTC.